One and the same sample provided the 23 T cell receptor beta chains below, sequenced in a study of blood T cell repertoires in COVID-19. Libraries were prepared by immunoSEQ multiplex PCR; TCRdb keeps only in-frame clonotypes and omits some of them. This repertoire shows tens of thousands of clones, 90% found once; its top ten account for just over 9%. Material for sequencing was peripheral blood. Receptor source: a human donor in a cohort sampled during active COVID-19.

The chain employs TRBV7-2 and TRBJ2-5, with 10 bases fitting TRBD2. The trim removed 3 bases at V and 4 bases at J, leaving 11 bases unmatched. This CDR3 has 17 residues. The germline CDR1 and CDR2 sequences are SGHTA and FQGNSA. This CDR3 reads CASSFEPRVAGGETQYF. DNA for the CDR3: TGTGCCAGCAGCTTTGAGCCCAGGGTAGCGGGAGGAGAGACCCAGTACTTC.

The CDR3 loop is CASSQAGRSSTDTQYF. As DNA, the CDR3 is TGCGCCAGCAGCCAAGCCGGGAGATCTAGCACAGATACGCAGTATTTT. The V and J genes are TRBV4-1 and TRBJ2-3; a weak D match, TRBD2 (6 bases). Per germline, CDR1 MGHRA and CDR2 YSYEKL. This CDR3 spans 16 amino acids. Trimming removed 1 base at V and 0 bases at J, with 11 bases between.

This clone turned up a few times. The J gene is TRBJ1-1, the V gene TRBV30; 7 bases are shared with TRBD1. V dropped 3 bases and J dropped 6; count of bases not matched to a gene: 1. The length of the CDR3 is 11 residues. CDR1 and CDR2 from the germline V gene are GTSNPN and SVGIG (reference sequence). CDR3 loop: CAWRQGPEAFF. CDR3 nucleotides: TGTGCCTGGAGACAGGGGCCTGAAGCTTTCTTT.

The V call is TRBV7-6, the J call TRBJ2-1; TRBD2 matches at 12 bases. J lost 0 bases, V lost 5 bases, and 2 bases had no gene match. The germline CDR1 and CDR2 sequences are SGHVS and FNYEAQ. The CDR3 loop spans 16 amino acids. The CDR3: CASSEGLAGSYNEQFF. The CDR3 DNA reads TGTGCCAGCAGCGAGGGACTAGCGGGCTCCTACAATGAGCAGTTCTTC.

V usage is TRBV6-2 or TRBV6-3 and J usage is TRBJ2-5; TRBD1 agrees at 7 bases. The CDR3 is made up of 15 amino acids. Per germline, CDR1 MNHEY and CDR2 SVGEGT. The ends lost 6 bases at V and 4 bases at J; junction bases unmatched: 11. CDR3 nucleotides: TGTGCCAGCAGCGAGAGACAGGGTCTGGCAGAGACCCAGTACTTC. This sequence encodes CASSERQGLAETQYF.

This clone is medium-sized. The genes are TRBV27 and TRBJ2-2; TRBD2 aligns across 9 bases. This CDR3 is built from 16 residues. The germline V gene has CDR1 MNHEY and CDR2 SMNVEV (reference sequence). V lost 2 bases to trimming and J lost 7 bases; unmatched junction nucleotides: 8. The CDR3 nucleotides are TGTGCCAGCAGTTTAAAGGGCGGGAGGGCCATCGGGGAGCTGTTTTTT. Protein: CASSLKGGRAIGELFF.

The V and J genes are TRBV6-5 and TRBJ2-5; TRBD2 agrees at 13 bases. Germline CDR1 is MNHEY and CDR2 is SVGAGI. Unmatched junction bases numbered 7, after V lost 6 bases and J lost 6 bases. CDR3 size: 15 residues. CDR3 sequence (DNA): TGTGCCAGCAGACCGGGACTAGCGGGATCGAAGACCCAGTACTTC. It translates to CASRPGLAGSKTQYF.

Here the CDR3 reads CASSEYGDRGEKLFF. As DNA, the CDR3 is TGTGCCAGCAGTGAATATGGGGACAGGGGTGAAAAACTGTTTTTT. This rearrangement joins TRBV25-1 to TRBJ1-4; TRBD1 matches at 10 bases. CDR3 length equals 15 residues. Germline CDR1 and CDR2: MGHDK and SYGVNS. The V and J ends lost 0 bases and 7 bases, in that order; junction bases with no gene match: 2.

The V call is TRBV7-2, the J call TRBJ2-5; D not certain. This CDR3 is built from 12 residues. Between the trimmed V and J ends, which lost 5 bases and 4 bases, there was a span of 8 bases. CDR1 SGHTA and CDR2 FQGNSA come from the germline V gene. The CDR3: CASSRLRETQYF. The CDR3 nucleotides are TGTGCCAGCAGCCGACTCCGAGAGACCCAGTACTTC.

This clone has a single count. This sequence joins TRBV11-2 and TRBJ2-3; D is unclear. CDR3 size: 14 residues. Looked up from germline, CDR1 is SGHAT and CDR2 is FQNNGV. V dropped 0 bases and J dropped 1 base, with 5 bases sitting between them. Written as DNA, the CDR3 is TGTGCCAGCAGCTTAGAGGCGGGCACAGATACGCAGTATTTT. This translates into CASSLEAGTDTQYF.

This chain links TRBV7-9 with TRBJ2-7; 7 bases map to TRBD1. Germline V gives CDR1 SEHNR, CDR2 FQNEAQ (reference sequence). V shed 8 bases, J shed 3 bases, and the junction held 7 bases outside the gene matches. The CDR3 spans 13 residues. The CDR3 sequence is CASQDRDSYEQYF. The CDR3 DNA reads TGTGCCAGCCAGGACCGGGACAGCTACGAGCAGTACTTC.

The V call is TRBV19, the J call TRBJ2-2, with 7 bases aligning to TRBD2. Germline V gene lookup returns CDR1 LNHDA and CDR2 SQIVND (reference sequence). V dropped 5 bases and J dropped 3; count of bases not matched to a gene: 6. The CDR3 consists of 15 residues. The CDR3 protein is CASSLPTSYTGELFF. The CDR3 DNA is TGTGCCAGTAGTCTCCCGACTAGCTACACCGGGGAGCTGTTTTTT.

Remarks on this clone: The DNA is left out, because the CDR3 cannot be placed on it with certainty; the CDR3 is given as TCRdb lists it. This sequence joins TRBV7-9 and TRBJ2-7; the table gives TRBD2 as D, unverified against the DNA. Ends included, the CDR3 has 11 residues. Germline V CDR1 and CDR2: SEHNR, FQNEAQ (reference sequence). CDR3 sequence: CASSVGGGAYF.

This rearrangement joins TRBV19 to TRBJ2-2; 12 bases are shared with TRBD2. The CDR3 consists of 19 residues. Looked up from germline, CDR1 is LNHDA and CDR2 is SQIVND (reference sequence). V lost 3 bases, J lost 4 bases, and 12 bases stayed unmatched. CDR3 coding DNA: TGTGCCAGTAGTATGATGACTAGCGGGAGTGCTCCCCCCACCGGGGAGCTGTTTTTT. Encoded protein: CASSMMTSGSAPPTGELFF.

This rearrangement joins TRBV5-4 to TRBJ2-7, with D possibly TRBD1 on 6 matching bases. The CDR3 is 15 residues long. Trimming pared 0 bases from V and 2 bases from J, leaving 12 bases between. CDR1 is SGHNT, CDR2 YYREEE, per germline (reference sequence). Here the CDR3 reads CASSLGGQRTYEQYF. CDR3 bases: TGTGCCAGCAGCTTGGGCGGACAGAGGACCTACGAGCAGTACTTC.

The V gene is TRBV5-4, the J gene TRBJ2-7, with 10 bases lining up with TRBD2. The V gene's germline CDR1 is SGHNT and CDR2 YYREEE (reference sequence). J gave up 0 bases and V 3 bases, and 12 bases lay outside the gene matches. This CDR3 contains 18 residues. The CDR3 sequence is CASSSGPSGRGSSYEQYF. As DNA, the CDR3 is TGTGCCAGCAGCTCCGGTCCTAGCGGGAGAGGGAGCTCCTACGAGCAGTACTTC.

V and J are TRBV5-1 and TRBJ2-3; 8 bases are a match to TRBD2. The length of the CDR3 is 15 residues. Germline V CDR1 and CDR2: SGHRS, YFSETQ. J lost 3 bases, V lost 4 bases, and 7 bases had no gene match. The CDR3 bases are TGCGCCAGCAGCCCACTAGCGGCCCAGACAGATACGCAGTATTTT. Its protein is CASSPLAAQTDTQYF. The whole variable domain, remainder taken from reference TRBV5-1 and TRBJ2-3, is KAGVTQTPRYLIKTRGQQVTLSCSPISGHRSVSWYQQTPGQGLQFLFEYFSETQRNKGNFPGRFSGRQFSNSRSEMNVSTLELGDSALYLCASSPLAAQTDTQYFGPGTRLTVL.

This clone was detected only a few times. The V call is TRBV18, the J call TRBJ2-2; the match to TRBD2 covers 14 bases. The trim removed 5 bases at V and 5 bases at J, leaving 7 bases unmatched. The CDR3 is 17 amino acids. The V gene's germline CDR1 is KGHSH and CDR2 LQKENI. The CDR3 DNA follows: TGTGCCAGCTCATCGACTAGCGGGAGGGCCGGGACCGGGGAGCTGTTTTTT. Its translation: CASSSTSGRAGTGELFF. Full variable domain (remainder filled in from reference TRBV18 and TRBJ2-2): NAGVMQNPRHLVRRRGQEARLRCSPMKGHSHVYWYRQLPEEGLKFMVYLQKENIIDESGMPKERFSAEFPKEGPSILRIQQVVRGDSAAYFCASSSTSGRAGTGELFFGEGSRLTVL.

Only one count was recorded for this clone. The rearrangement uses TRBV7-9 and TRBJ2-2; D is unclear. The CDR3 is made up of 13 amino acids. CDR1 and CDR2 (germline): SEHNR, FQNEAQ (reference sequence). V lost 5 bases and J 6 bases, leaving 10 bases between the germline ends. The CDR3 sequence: CASSPEVAGELFF. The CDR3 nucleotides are TGTGCCAGCAGCCCCGAGGTTGCCGGGGAGCTGTTTTTT.

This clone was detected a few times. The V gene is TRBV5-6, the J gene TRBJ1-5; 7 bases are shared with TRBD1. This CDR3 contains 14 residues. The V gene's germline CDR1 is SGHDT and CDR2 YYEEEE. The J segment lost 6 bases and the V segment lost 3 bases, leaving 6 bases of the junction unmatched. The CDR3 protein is CASSYGGGPQPQHF. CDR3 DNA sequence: TGTGCCAGCAGCTATGGAGGGGGCCCTCAGCCCCAGCATTTT.

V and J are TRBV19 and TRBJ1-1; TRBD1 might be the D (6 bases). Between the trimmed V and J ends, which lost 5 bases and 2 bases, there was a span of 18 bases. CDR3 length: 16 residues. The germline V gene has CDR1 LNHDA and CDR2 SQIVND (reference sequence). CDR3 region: CASSPEQGELNTEAFF. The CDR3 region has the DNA TGTGCCAGTAGTCCGGAACAGGGAGAACTTAACACTGAAGCTTTCTTT.

As DNA, the CDR3 is TGTGCCAGCAGCTTAACCTCCGGGACAGGGCACTACGAGCAGTACTTC. As protein: CASSLTSGTGHYEQYF. The chain links TRBV6-2 or TRBV6-3 to TRBJ2-7, with 9 bases identical to TRBD1. The germline V gene encodes CDR1 MNHEY and CDR2 SVGEGT. The CDR3 extends over 16 amino acids. The J segment lost 3 bases and the V segment lost 6 bases, leaving 12 bases of the junction unmatched.

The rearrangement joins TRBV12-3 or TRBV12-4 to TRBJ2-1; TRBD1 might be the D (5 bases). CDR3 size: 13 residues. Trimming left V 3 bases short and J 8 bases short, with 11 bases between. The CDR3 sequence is CASSLVWGYEQFF. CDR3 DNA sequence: TGTGCCAGCAGTTTGGTGTGGGGCTATGAGCAGTTCTTC.